The next 22 T cell receptor beta chains were all read from a single sample in a study of OX40 agonist ivuxolimab in advanced cancers. Preparation of the library involved the immunoSEQ multiplex PCR assay. Held by TCRdb, this immuneACCESS table contains in-frame sequences only and omits some clones. Under half of the omission traces to an unresolved V gene where checked; the cause of the rest is unknown. Across this sample there are 65,000 to 75,000 clones, with 80% to 90% seen only once. The ten largest clones capture 4% of the sample. The starting material was CD4+ or CD8+ T cells sorted from blood, obtained in a trial of the OX40 agonist ivuxolimab. The receptors were gathered from an adult with an advanced solid tumor such as melanoma, head and neck, liver or kidney cancer.

V and J are TRBV6-6 and TRBJ2-7, with TRBD2 matching over 13 bases. V lost 5 bases, J lost 6 bases, and 10 bases stayed unmatched. CDR1 is MNHNY and CDR2 is SVGAGI in the germline V gene (reference sequence). CDR3 length equals 16 residues. CDR3 bases: TGTGCCAGCAGTCCTCGAAGGGGACTAGCGGGAACCGAGCAGTACTTC. Translation gives CASSPRRGLAGTEQYF.

This chain uses TRBV20-1 with TRBJ1-5, with 9 bases that match TRBD1. This CDR3 has 11 residues. Germline V CDR1 and CDR2: DFQATT, SNEGSKA (reference sequence). J gave up 14 bases and V 6 bases, and 8 bases lay outside the gene matches. CDR3 nucleotide sequence: TGCAGTGCCGCGTCCGGGACAGGGAAGCATTTT. It yields the protein CSAASGTGKHF.

The chain joins TRBV30 to TRBJ2-3; D remains unclear. With 4 bases removed from V and 4 bases from J, the gap between germline ends came to 21 bases. Per the germline V gene, CDR1 is GTSNPN and CDR2 is SVGIG (reference sequence). The CDR3 runs 16 residues. CDR3 in amino acids: CAWKQPAIRWADTQYF. CDR3 DNA sequence: TGTGCCTGGAAGCAGCCGGCCATACGGTGGGCAGATACGCAGTATTTT.

The V gene is TRBV25-1, the J gene TRBJ2-1; 12 nucleotides align to TRBD2. Germline values: CDR1 MGHDK, CDR2 SYGVNS. The trim removed 6 bases at V and 8 bases at J, leaving 14 bases unmatched. The CDR3 has 17 residues. CDR3 nucleotides: TGTGCCAGCAGGGGGGAGACTAGCGGGAGCCGCTGGGATGAGCAGTTCTTC. It yields the protein CASRGETSGSRWDEQFF. Together with reference TRBV25-1 and TRBJ2-1, the CDR3 gives the full variable domain: EADIYQTPRYLVIGTGKKITLECSQTMGHDKMYWYQQDPGMELHLIHYSYGVNSTEKGDLSSESTVSRIRTEHFPLTLESARPSHTSQYLCASRGETSGSRWDEQFFGPGTRLTVL.

The chain links TRBV7-3 to TRBJ2-7; 7 nucleotides agree with TRBD1. V shed 1 base, J shed 6 bases, and the junction held 12 bases outside the gene matches. This CDR3 spans 16 amino acids. CDR1 is SGHTA and CDR2 is FQGTGA in the germline V gene. CDR3 in DNA: TGTGCCAGCAGCTTAAATTCTGGGACAGAAAAGGGCGAGCAGTACTTC. This gives the protein CASSLNSGTEKGEQYF.

The V and J genes are TRBV7-3 and TRBJ1-1; no firm D call. The germline V and J ends were trimmed by 2 bases and 1 base, with 5 bases remaining between them. The CDR3 loop spans 13 amino acids. Germline V gene sequence: CDR1 SGHTA, CDR2 FQGTGA. DNA for the CDR3: TGTGCCAGCAGCTTAGGATCGAACACTGAAGCTTTCTTT. Protein product: CASSLGSNTEAFF.

The table lists this clone with a count of one. The chain recombines TRBV6-6 with TRBJ1-1, with TRBD1 matching 9 bases. This CDR3 is 16 amino acids long. V lost 6 bases, J lost 5 bases, and 13 bases stayed unmatched. Germline CDR1 reads MNHNY; CDR2 reads SVGAGI (reference sequence). Here the CDR3 DNA reads TGTGCCAGCAGCCCCAGGACAGGGGACTCGAGGACTGAAGCTTTCTTT. It yields the protein CASSPRTGDSRTEAFF.

The chain recombines TRBV10-3 with TRBJ1-2; 8 bases are a match to TRBD1. The V gene end was trimmed by 2 bases and the J gene end by 4 bases; junction bases not matched to a gene: 6. The CDR3 is 15 amino acids. CDR1 is ENHRY, CDR2 SYGVKD, per germline. The DNA for the CDR3 is TGTGCCATCAGTGAGCCCGAGACAGGGGCCTATGGCTACACCTTC. This sequence encodes CAISEPETGAYGYTF.

The gene calls are TRBV27 and TRBJ1-4; 10 nucleotides line up with TRBD1. The J segment lost 8 bases and the V segment lost 5 bases, leaving 8 bases of the junction unmatched. The CDR3 runs to 15 residues. Germline CDR1 MNHEY, CDR2 SMNVEV (reference sequence). In DNA form, the CDR3 reads TGTGCCAGCAGTGGGACCGGGACAGGGGAGGAAAAACTGTTTTTT. This sequence encodes CASSGTGTGEEKLFF.

The rearrangement links TRBV18 to TRBJ2-2, with D uncertain. Germline V CDR1 and CDR2: KGHSH, LQKENI. The CDR3 consists of 15 residues. V was trimmed by 1 base and J by 1 base, leaving 7 bases between them. The CDR3 DNA is TGTGCCAGCTCACCACAACCCGAGAACACCGGGGAGCTGTTTTTT. This encodes CASSPQPENTGELFF.

V is TRBV7-9 and J is TRBJ2-6; 14 bases match TRBD2. The junction had 6 bases not matched to a gene; V was cut back by 5 bases and J by 0 bases. Germline V CDR1 and CDR2: SEHNR, FQNEAQ (reference sequence). The CDR3 loop spans 19 amino acids. The CDR3 nucleotides read TGTGCCAGCAGCCGATCGGGACTAGCGGGAGTCTCTGGGGCCAACGTCCTGACTTTC. Its protein is CASSRSGLAGVSGANVLTF.

The chain combines TRBV30 with TRBJ2-7; 7 positions match TRBD2. The CDR3 spans 13 residues. V lost 8 bases, J lost 3 bases, and 10 bases stayed unmatched. Germline V gene data show CDR1 as GTSNPN and CDR2 as SVGIG (reference sequence). The CDR3 is CALQRDQLYEQYF. DNA of the CDR3: TGTGCCCTCCAGCGGGACCAACTCTACGAGCAGTACTTC.

J is TRBJ2-2 and V is TRBV4-1; 8 positions match TRBD1. Germline-derived CDR1 and CDR2 are MGHRA and YSYEKL. Unmatched junction bases numbered 4, after V lost 3 bases and J lost 1 base. This CDR3 is built from 16 residues. The CDR3 bases are TGCGCCAGCAGCCATGGACAGGGACAGAACACCGGGGAGCTGTTTTTT. This gives the protein CASSHGQGQNTGELFF.

This rearrangement joins TRBV7-2 to TRBJ2-7; 8 bases agree with TRBD1. Germline trimming cut 5 bases from V and 2 bases from J; bases unmatched to any gene: 5. CDR3 length equals 14 residues. Germline V gene sequence: CDR1 SGHTA, CDR2 FQGNSA. The CDR3, as DNA: TGTGCCAGCAGCCCCGACAGGGGCACCTACGAGCAGTACTTC. It encodes CASSPDRGTYEQYF. The full variable domain, with the rest looked up from reference TRBV7-2 and TRBJ2-7, is GAGVSQSPSNKVTEKGKDVELRCDPISGHTALYWYRQSLGQGLEFLIYFQGNSAPDKSGLPSDRFSAERTGGSVSTLTIQRTQQEDSAVYLCASSPDRGTYEQYFGPGTRLTVT.

The chain recombines TRBV4-3 with TRBJ2-7; D remains ambiguous. The CDR3 has 14 amino acids. Germline values: CDR1 LGHNA, CDR2 YSLEER. V was cut by 0 bases and J by 6 bases, with 12 bases left in between. The CDR3 reads CASSQDRLLREQYF. DNA for the CDR3: TGCGCCAGCAGCCAAGACCGGTTACTTCGCGAGCAGTACTTC.

This clone was counted a single time. The chain combines TRBV7-2 with TRBJ1-3; weak D call: TRBD1 (5 bases). Germline values: CDR1 SGHTA, CDR2 FQGNSA. Trimming removed 2 bases from V and 0 bases from J, with 8 bases in between. There are 15 residues in the CDR3. This CDR3 is CASSLTGHSGNTIYF. The CDR3 nucleotides are TGTGCCAGCAGCTTAACAGGCCACTCTGGAAACACCATATATTTT.

V gene TRBV5-1 combines with J gene TRBJ2-2; maybe TRBD1 (5 bases). Germline loops: CDR1 SGHRS, CDR2 YFSETQ. The V gene lost 5 bases and the J gene lost 6 bases, with 11 bases spanning the gap. The CDR3 length is 13 residues. CDR3 in DNA: TGCGCCAGCAGAGAACCCAGGGCCGGGGAGCTGTTTTTT. This gives the protein CASREPRAGELFF.

The chain uses TRBV5-6 and TRBJ2-5; maybe TRBD1 (5 bases). V lost 0 bases to trimming and J lost 1 base, with 13 bases between them. CDR3 length: 16 amino acids. Looked up from germline, CDR1 is SGHDT and CDR2 is YYEEEE. CDR3 sequence: CASSLGLTGVQETQYF. The CDR3 nucleotides are TGTGCCAGCAGCTTGGGATTAACAGGCGTCCAAGAGACCCAGTACTTC.

Only a few counts were recorded for this clone. The rearrangement joins TRBV2 to TRBJ1-2, with a weak D call TRBD1 (5 bases). The CDR3 runs 13 residues. Germline V CDR1 and CDR2: SNHLY, FYNNEI. V was trimmed by 8 bases and J by 2 bases, leaving 12 bases between them. The CDR3 sequence: CASADPGNYGYTF. The CDR3 DNA reads TGTGCCAGCGCAGACCCAGGGAACTATGGCTACACCTTC.

The chain links TRBV5-1 to TRBJ2-2; D perhaps matches TRBD2 (6 bases). Germline V gives CDR1 SGHRS, CDR2 YFSETQ. This CDR3 comprises 15 residues. The V end lost 4 bases, the J end lost 1 base, and 11 bases lay between the germline ends. CDR3 region: CASSPLAVNTGELFF. The CDR3 bases are TGCGCCAGCAGCCCGTTAGCGGTGAACACCGGGGAGCTGTTTTTT.

This rearrangement joins TRBV4-1 to TRBJ2-4; D may match TRBD1 or TRBD2 (5 bases each). Germline lookup yields CDR1 MGHRA and CDR2 YSYEKL. V lost 0 bases and J 0 bases, leaving 12 bases between the germline ends. This CDR3 region has 17 residues. The CDR3 nucleotides are TGCGCCAGCAGCCAAGAAGGTGGGACCCAAGCCAAAAACATTCAGTACTTC. This codes for CASSQEGGTQAKNIQYF.

The chain has TRBV11-3 and TRBJ2-1; 11 bases agree with TRBD1. V dropped 5 bases and J dropped 7; count of bases not matched to a gene: 7. The CDR3 runs to 15 residues. Per germline, CDR1 SGHNT and CDR2 YENEEA. The CDR3 DNA sequence: TGTGCCAGCAGCCCGGGACAGGGGGGAATTAATGAGCAGTTCTTC. Amino acid sequence: CASSPGQGGINEQFF. Looking up the rest from reference TRBV11-3 and TRBJ2-1 gives the full variable domain: EAGVVQSPRYKIIEKKQPVAFWCNPISGHNTLYWYLQNLGQGPELLIRYENEEAVDDSQLPKDRFSAERLKGVDSTLKIQPAELGDSAVYLCASSPGQGGINEQFFGPGTRLTVL.